Listed below are T cell receptor beta chains from one sample, sequenced in a study of cytomegalovirus exposure and HLA in healthy donors. Clones were sequenced by immunoSEQ multiplex PCR, and TCRdb holds only the in-frame ones, with some missing. The sample contains around 160,000 clones, 70% to 90% of which appear only once. The sequenced sample was PBMCs. These receptors all stem from a man younger than 30 in good health and CMV-seropositive. The CDR3 runs from the conserved cysteine through the conserved F or W. The D gene is left open where the match is weak. Clone size is shown for a subset of rows, as once, few, many or a class of expanded clone.

clone_size j_call d_call v_call cdr3_nt cdr3_aa
once TRBJ2-1 . TRBV10-2 TGCGCCAGCAGTGAGGGTCCGGGGGGCCAAGGCAATGAGCAGTTCTTC CASSEGPGGQGNEQFF
few TRBJ2-3 TRBD2 TRBV13 TGTGCCAGCAGCTTAGGAGCGGGGGGATGGGATACGCAGTATTTT CASSLGAGGWDTQYF
. TRBJ1-2 . TRBV27 TGTGCCAGCAGTTCACCCCGCGGCGGGAACTATGGCTACACCTTC CASSSPRGGNYGYTF
. TRBJ2-3 . TRBV5-1 TGCGCCAGCAGCTTGGCCGGCAGGGGAAGGACAGATACGCAGTATTTT CASSLAGRGRTDTQYF
once TRBJ1-5 . TRBV19 TGTGCCAGTAGTACTCACTCCCGACAGGGCAATCAGCCCCAGCATTTT CASSTHSRQGNQPQHF
once TRBJ2-5 TRBD1 TRBV11-2 TGTGCCAGCAGCTCTTGGACAGGGGGGGAGACCCAGTACTTC CASSSWTGGETQYF
. TRBJ2-3 TRBD1 TRBV9 TGTGCCAGCAGCGTAGAACAGGGGGCATCAGATACGCAGTATTTT CASSVEQGASDTQYF
. TRBJ2-1 . TRBV2 TGTGCCAGCAGTGAATTAACCGGTTTTGAGCAGTTCTTC CASSELTGFEQFF
. TRBJ1-1 . TRBV12-5 TGTGCTAGTGGTCGGGACACCATTCTAGCTTTCTTT CASGRDTILAFF
. TRBJ1-2 . TRBV9 TGTGCCAGCAGCTCCTCCCTTAGGCGGGTCTATGGCTACACCTTC CASSSSLRRVYGYTF
once TRBJ2-2 . TRBV6-4 TGTGCCAGCAGCAATAACAGGGAATCCGGGGAGCTGTTTTTT CASSNNRESGELFF
. TRBJ2-1 TRBD2 TRBV27 TGTGCCAGCAGCCGCCGCGGGGGGCTGATTGGAAATGAGCAGTTCTTC CASSRRGGLIGNEQFF
once TRBJ1-1 . TRBV11-2 TGTGCCAGCGCGACCCTTGCAGGGAACACTGAAGCTTTCTTT CASATLAGNTEAFF
. TRBJ1-6 . TRBV10-2 TGCGCCAGCAGTGAGGCAGGGAATAATTCACCCCTCCACTTT CASSEAGNNSPLHF
once TRBJ2-5 TRBD2 TRBV27 TGTGCCAGCAGTCCGGTCATTCTAGCGGGGGAACAAGAGACCCAGTACTTC CASSPVILAGEQETQYF
. TRBJ2-1 TRBD1 TRBV18 TGTGCCAGCTCCGGTGAGACAGGGTCCTACAATGAGCAGTTCTTC CASSGETGSYNEQFF
. TRBJ1-3 . TRBV7-9 TGTGCCAGCAGCCCACCAGTCCCGCTTGGAAACACCATATATTTT CASSPPVPLGNTIYF
. TRBJ1-1 . TRBV11-1 TGTGCCAGCAGCGAGACGGAGGGTCTGATCGCTGAAGCTTTCTTT CASSETEGLIAEAFF
. TRBJ1-2 TRBD1 TRBV11-1 TGTGCCAGCAGCACCCGGACAGGGGGCATCTATGGCTACACCTTC CASSTRTGGIYGYTF
. TRBJ2-7 . TRBV27 TGTGCCAGCAGAAACAAGGCGGGACGGGGCGAGCAGTACTTC CASRNKAGRGEQYF
few TRBJ1-2 . TRBV5-4 TGTGCCAGGCAGGGTGGCTATGGCTACACCTTC CARQGGYGYTF
. TRBJ1-1 TRBD1 TRBV2 TGTGCCAGCAGTACCGGGACAGGTTATGAGACTGAAGCTTTCTTT CASSTGTGYETEAFF
. TRBJ1-1 . TRBV19 TGTGCCAGTAGTCACAGGGATTACACTGAAGCTTTCTTT CASSHRDYTEAFF
once TRBJ2-5 . TRBV18 TGTGCCAGCTCACGAGTTGTAGCGGGACAGTCTCAAGAGACCCAGTACTTC CASSRVVAGQSQETQYF
once TRBJ2-7 TRBD2 TRBV18 TGTGCCAGCTCACCAGCGGCGTGGCGGGGGATTAGCTCCTACGAGCAGTACTTC CASSPAAWRGISSYEQYF
. TRBJ2-5 TRBD1 TRBV2 TGTGCCAGCAGTGGCCCGGGACAGGGTGAAGAGACCCAGTACTTC CASSGPGQGEETQYF
once TRBJ1-2 TRBD1 TRBV4-3 TGCGCCAGCAGCCAAGATCATAGGGGGACAGGTGTAATGGATGGCTACACCTTC CASSQDHRGTGVMDGYTF
. TRBJ2-7 . TRBV27 TGTGCCAGCAGTTCTCGGCGGGGGCTTGATTACGAGCAGTACTTC CASSSRRGLDYEQYF
. TRBJ1-5 TRBD1 TRBV5-1 TGCGCCAGCAGCTTAGGACAGGGGGATCAGCCCCAGCATTTT CASSLGQGDQPQHF
. TRBJ1-1 . TRBV30 TGTGCCAGTAGTATAGATCGCCCCGGCAGGCTAAACACTGAAGCTTTCTTT CASSIDRPGRLNTEAFF
. TRBJ2-3 TRBD2 TRBV7-2 TGTGCCAGCAGCTTACCTCTCATTCCGACTAGCGGGGGCACAGATACGCAGTATTTT CASSLPLIPTSGGTDTQYF
. TRBJ2-7 . TRBV10-2 TGCGCGACCCAAAGGGGCAGTTCCTACGAGCAGTACTTC CATQRGSSYEQYF
. TRBJ1-2 . TRBV28 TGTGCCAGCAGTACTACGGGACTAGTCACCTTC CASSTTGLVTF
. TRBJ2-2 . TRBV10-3 TGTGCCATCAGTGGGAACCACAGGTTGTCGGCGAACACCGGGGAGCTGTTTTTT CAISGNHRLSANTGELFF
. TRBJ2-3 . TRBV9 TGTGCCAGCAGCCCACGGGGGTTTAGCACAGATACGCAGTATTTT CASSPRGFSTDTQYF
. TRBJ2-2 . TRBV6-1 TGTGCCAGCAGGGGGGGGCGCATCAGGGCCGGGGAGCTGTTTTTT CASRGGRIRAGELFF
. TRBJ2-5 . TRBV20-1 TGCAGTGCTAACTCCCAAGAGACCCAGTACTTC CSANSQETQYF
. TRBJ1-1 TRBD1 TRBV5-6 TGTGCCAGCAGGGAGACGGACAGGGGGAGACACACTGAAGCTTTCTTT CASRETDRGRHTEAFF
. TRBJ2-3 . TRBV9 TGTGCCAGCAGCGTAAGGGCGGGGAGTTCGTCAGATACGCAGTATTTT CASSVRAGSSSDTQYF
. TRBJ2-7 TRBD1 TRBV18 TGTGCCAGCTCACCAGGGACAGGGTCCTACGAGCAGTACTTC CASSPGTGSYEQYF
. TRBJ2-1 TRBD2 TRBV7-7 TGTGCTAGCAGCCTCGGGACTAGCGGGGGCTATGAGCAGTTCTTC CASSLGTSGGYEQFF
. TRBJ1-5 TRBD1 TRBV6-5 TGTGCCAGCAGCGCGGACAGGGGAAAGGGACAGCCCCAGCATTTT CASSADRGKGQPQHF
few TRBJ1-1 TRBD1 TRBV7-9 TGTGCCAGCAGCCCGACCGGGACAGGGGTTGAAGCTTTCTTT CASSPTGTGVEAFF
once TRBJ1-1 TRBD1 TRBV14 TGTGCCAGCAGCCCCCTGGACAGGGTGAACACTGAAGCTTTCTTT CASSPLDRVNTEAFF
. TRBJ1-4 TRBD1 TRBV19 TGTGCCAGTAGCCACCTCTCGGGACAGGGGAGTGAAAAACTGTTTTTT CASSHLSGQGSEKLFF
. TRBJ2-4 . TRBV4-1 TGCGCCAGCAGCCAAGTTGTGGAGAGCAAAAACATTCAGTACTTC CASSQVVESKNIQYF
. TRBJ1-2 . TRBV12-5 TGTGCTAGTGGTTTGTGGGAGGGTTGGAGCTACACCTTC CASGLWEGWSYTF
. TRBJ2-6 . TRBV18 TGTGCCAGCTCACCACTCGAGGTACAACTCTCTGGGGCCAACGTCCTGACTTTC CASSPLEVQLSGANVLTF
. TRBJ2-7 TRBD2 TRBV6-6 TGTGCCAGCAGAAAACTAGCGGGGGCCTACTACGAGCAGTACTTC CASRKLAGAYYEQYF
. TRBJ2-3 TRBD2 TRBV6-4 TGTGCCAGCAGTACCGTCCCGGGGGGGCCGACAGATACGCAGTATTTT CASSTVPGGPTDTQYF
. TRBJ2-2 . TRBV27 TGTGCCAGCAGCCAAACTACAGGGACGAACACCGGGGAGCTGTTTTTT CASSQTTGTNTGELFF
. TRBJ1-1 . TRBV5-1 TGCGCCAGCAGCTCAGGAACTCGTGAAGCTTTCTTT CASSSGTREAFF